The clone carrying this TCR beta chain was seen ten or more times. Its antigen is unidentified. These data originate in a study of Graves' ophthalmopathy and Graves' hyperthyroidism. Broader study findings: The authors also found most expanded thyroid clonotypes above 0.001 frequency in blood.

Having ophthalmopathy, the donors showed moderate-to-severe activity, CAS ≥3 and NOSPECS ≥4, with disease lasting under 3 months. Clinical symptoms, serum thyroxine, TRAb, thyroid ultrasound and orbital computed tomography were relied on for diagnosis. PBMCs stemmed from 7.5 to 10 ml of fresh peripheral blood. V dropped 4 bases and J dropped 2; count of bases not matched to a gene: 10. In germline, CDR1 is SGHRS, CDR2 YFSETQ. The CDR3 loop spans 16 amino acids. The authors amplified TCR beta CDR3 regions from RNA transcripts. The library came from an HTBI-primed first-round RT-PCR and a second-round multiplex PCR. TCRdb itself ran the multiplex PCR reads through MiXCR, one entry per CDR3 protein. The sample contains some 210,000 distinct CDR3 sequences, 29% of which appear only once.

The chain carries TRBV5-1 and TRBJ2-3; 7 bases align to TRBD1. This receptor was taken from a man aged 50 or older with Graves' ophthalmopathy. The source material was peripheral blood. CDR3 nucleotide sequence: TGCGCCAGCAGCGCGGCAGGGGGATTGACCACAGATACGCAGTATTTT. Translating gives CASSAAGGLTTDTQYF.